Each of the 9 T cell receptor beta chains below was sequenced from the same sample in a study of shared clonotypes between healthy human individuals. Produced via immunoSEQ multiplex PCR; TCRdb's table is partial and in-frame only. In the table there are roughly 2 million clones, approximately 95% of which are singletons. The sequenced material came from naive CD4+ T cells sorted from blood. Subset denoted: CD45RA+ positively selected. The receptors come from a man younger than 35 in good health.

The V call is TRBV5-1, the J call TRBJ2-3, with no clear D. The CDR3 runs to 15 residues. The ends were cut back, 5 bases at V and 3 bases at J, with 16 bases in the middle. Germline values: CDR1 SGHRS, CDR2 YFSETQ. The DNA for the CDR3 is TGCGCCAGCAGGGCGTACCCGGACGCGACAGATACGCAGTATTTT. This gives the protein CASRAYPDATDTQYF.

The V call is TRBV30, the J call TRBJ1-4; D might be TRBD1 (5 bases). The CDR3 has 17 amino acids. Germline CDR1 GTSNPN, CDR2 SVGIG (reference sequence). Trimming took off 1 base at V and 4 bases at J, with 19 bases between the two ends. The CDR3 DNA is TGTGCCTGGAGTGCTGTAGCGGGAGGGGTTTATAATGAAAAACTGTTTTTT. Its translation is CAWSAVAGGVYNEKLFF. Combining the CDR3 with reference TRBV30 and TRBJ1-4 gives the whole variable domain SQTIHQWPATLVQPVGSPLSLECTVEGTSNPNLYWYRQAAGRGLQLLFYSVGIGQISSEVPQNLSASRPQDRQFILSSKKLLLSDSGFYLCAWSAVAGGVYNEKLFFGSGTQLSVL.

This clone was seen only once. The chain combines TRBV6-5 with TRBJ1-2; the match to TRBD1 covers 9 bases. This CDR3 is built from 15 residues. The J segment lost 8 bases and the V segment lost 2 bases, leaving 9 bases of the junction unmatched. CDR1 is MNHEY and CDR2 is SVGAGI in the germline V gene. The CDR3 loop is CASSYPPGQGWGYTF. The CDR3 DNA reads TGTGCCAGCAGTTACCCCCCGGGACAGGGTTGGGGCTACACCTTC.

Comments on this clone: Other nucleotide sequences in the sample specify the same CDR3. The chain joins TRBV30 to TRBJ1-4; D uncertain. Trimming stripped 0 bases from V and 5 bases from J, with 1 base between. CDR1 GTSNPN and CDR2 SVGIG come from the germline V gene (reference sequence). This CDR3 is 11 amino acids long. The CDR3 protein is CAWSVNEKLFF. The CDR3 bases are TGTGCCTGGAGTGTGAATGAAAAACTGTTTTTT.

This chain links TRBV6-5 with TRBJ1-2, with 9 nucleotides matching TRBD1. The CDR3 totals 14 residues. V lost 3 bases and J lost 8; bases outside the gene matches: 7. Looked up from germline, CDR1 is MNHEY and CDR2 is SVGAGI. The CDR3: CASSYWGQGRGYTF. CDR3 DNA sequence: TGTGCCAGCAGTTATTGGGGACAGGGTCGGGGCTACACCTTC.

The chain is built from TRBV7-9 and TRBJ2-7; TRBD1 or TRBD2 may be the D gene (5 bases each). Germline V gene data show CDR1 as SEHNR and CDR2 as FQNEAQ (reference sequence). The ends were cut back, 0 bases at V and 5 bases at J, with 14 bases in the middle. CDR3 length equals 15 residues. CDR3 loop: CASSLALPRGHEQYF. The CDR3 coding sequence is TGTGCCAGCAGCTTAGCCCTCCCTCGGGGACACGAGCAGTACTTC.

Notes on this clone: The sample carries other DNA sequences with the same CDR3. The chain links TRBV6-5 to TRBJ2-5; D may correspond to TRBD1 or TRBD2 (5 bases each). V was cut by 0 bases and J by 5 bases, with 7 bases left in between. The germline CDR1 and CDR2 sequences are MNHEY and SVGAGI. The CDR3 is made up of 13 amino acids. In DNA form, the CDR3 reads TGTGCCAGCAGTTACTCGGGACGGGAGACCCAGTACTTC. It yields the protein CASSYSGRETQYF.

Concerning this clone: Other DNA sequences within the sample encode an identical CDR3. The chain recombines TRBV6-5 with TRBJ2-5; 8 nucleotides match TRBD2. V gave up 1 base and J gave up 5 bases; unmatched junction bases: 6. Germline assignment: CDR1 MNHEY and CDR2 SVGAGI. The length of the CDR3 is 15 residues. CDR3 protein: CASSYLAGGGETQYF. The CDR3 DNA is TGTGCCAGCAGTTACTTGGCGGGGGGAGGTGAGACCCAGTACTTC.

In DNA form, the CDR3 reads TGTGCCAGCAGCTTGTACAGGACCATGAACACTGAAGCTTTCTTT. Translation: CASSLYRTMNTEAFF. The chain is built from TRBV7-2 and TRBJ1-1; tentative D call: TRBD1 (5 bases). The CDR3 runs 15 residues. Trimming removed 3 bases at V and 0 bases at J, with 11 bases between. Germline V gene lookup returns CDR1 SGHTA and CDR2 FQGNSA.